This T cell receptor (beta chain) was obtained from a study of OX40 agonist ivuxolimab in advanced cancers. Study results and caveats: The antigens recognized by the expanded peripheral T cells, that is their antigen specificity, were not determined.

Notes on this clone: What it binds is unknown.

TCRdb's copy holds only in-frame clones and misses some; the assay was immunoSEQ multiplex PCR. Seen here are roughly 51,000 clones, about 89% observed once, and the top ten hold just over 1.4%. No patient had autoimmune disease or received systemic immunosuppression. The sequence came from an adult with an advanced solid tumor such as melanoma, head and neck, liver or kidney cancer. Sample: CD4+ or CD8+ T cells sorted from blood, taken in a trial of the OX40 agonist ivuxolimab.

CDR3 DNA sequence: TGTGCCAGCTCACACGACTCGTACAATGAGCAGTTCTTC. Translating it yields CASSHDSYNEQFF. V and J are TRBV18 and TRBJ2-1; no definite D call. Between the trimmed V and J ends, which lost 4 bases and 4 bases, there was a span of 8 bases. The CDR3 spans 13 residues. CDR1 is KGHSH, CDR2 LQKENI, per germline.